This TCR beta chain derives from a study of memory CD4+ T cells and cytomegalovirus serostatus. Single viable CD3+CD4+CD8-CD45RO+ cells were sorted as the memory CD4+ T cells. CMV serostatus came from serum IgG against pp150, pp28, p38, p52. Profiling relied on immunoSEQ multiplex PCR, and the TCRdb table lists in-frame clones only, not all of them. This sample has about 64,000 clones, with 60% to 80% found just once. This clone is deemed medium-sized. The clonotype originates from an adult in good health and CMV-seronegative. The material sequenced was memory CD4+ T cells from blood.

The CDR3 protein is CASSLNRGQETQYF. The CDR3, as DNA: TGTGCCAGCAGTCTCAACAGGGGTCAAGAGACCCAGTACTTC. J is TRBJ2-5 and V is TRBV27; 7 nucleotides agree with TRBD1. Germline CDR1 is MNHEY and CDR2 is SMNVEV (reference sequence). The V gene end was trimmed by 5 bases and the J gene end by 2 bases; junction bases not matched to a gene: 5. The length of the CDR3 is 14 residues.